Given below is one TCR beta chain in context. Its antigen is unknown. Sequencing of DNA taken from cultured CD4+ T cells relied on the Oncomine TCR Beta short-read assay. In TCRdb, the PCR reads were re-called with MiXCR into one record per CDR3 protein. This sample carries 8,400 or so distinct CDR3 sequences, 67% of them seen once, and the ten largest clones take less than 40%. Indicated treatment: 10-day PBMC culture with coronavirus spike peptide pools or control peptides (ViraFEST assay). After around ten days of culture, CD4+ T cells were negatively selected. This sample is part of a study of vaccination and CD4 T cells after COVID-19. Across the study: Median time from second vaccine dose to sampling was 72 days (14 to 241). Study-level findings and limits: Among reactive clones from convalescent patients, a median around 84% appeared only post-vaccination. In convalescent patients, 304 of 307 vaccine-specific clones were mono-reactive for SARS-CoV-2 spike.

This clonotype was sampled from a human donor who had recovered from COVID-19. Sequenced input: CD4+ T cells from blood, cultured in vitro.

CDR3 in amino acids: CASSLRGTSGANVLTF. The CDR3 nucleotides read TGTGCCAGCAGCTTGCGCGGGACCTCTGGGGCCAACGTCCTGACTTTC. The chain is built from TRBV5-6 and TRBJ2-6; a weak D match, TRBD2 (6 bases). Germline CDR1 and CDR2: SGHDT and YYEEEE. The CDR3 has 16 residues. Trimming took 1 base from V and 0 from J, leaving 8 bases between them.